This T cell receptor (beta chain) was captured by sequencing in a study of Ad26.COV2.S vaccination and SARS-CoV-2 variants. CDR1 and CDR2 from the germline V gene are MDHEN and SYDVKM. Trimming removed 5 bases from V and 6 bases from J; junction bases left unmatched: 12. The length of the CDR3 is 15 residues. The protocol was immunoSEQ multiplex PCR, while the TCRdb copy is restricted to in-frame clones and leaves out a portion. This table holds hundreds of thousands of clones, around 90% found once. Described treatment: roughly 19 received Ad26.COV2.S at low or high dose, single or two shots; about five received placebo; per-sample allocation not given. Each sample was drawn 63 days after the first injection (of vaccine or placebo).

The receptor's source is a person between 18 and 60 years old who received the Ad26.COV2.S COVID-19 vaccine or a placebo. The sample was peripheral blood, taken in a trial of Ad26.COV2.S vaccine versus placebo. The chain couples TRBV28 to TRBJ1-1; 7 nucleotides line up with TRBD1. CDR3 sequence (DNA): TGTGCCAGCAGTGGGCCATACAGGGGTTGGGCTGAAGCTTTCTTT. Translated, it gives CASSGPYRGWAEAFF.